This T cell receptor (beta chain) came from a study of identifying expanded T cells in peripheral blood. Whole-study results and caveats: Across healthy donors, higher total template counts meant significantly greater approximately two-week count variance. About 1.2 clones differed between technical replicates, versus about 15 and 19 over time.

The V gene's germline CDR1 is SGHAT and CDR2 FQNNGV. This CDR3 spans 15 amino acids. The V and J ends lost 5 bases and 2 bases, in that order; junction bases with no gene match: 8. No infections or other immune events were documented during collection. Of note for this clone: The antigen is not known.

The data were produced by immunoSEQ multiplex PCR, yet TCRdb's version contains in-frame clones alone and is incomplete. Among 120,000 or so clones listed, approximately 88% were seen once. The sample comprised blood. The receptor comes from a person aged 18-70 years in good health. V gene TRBV11-2 combines with J gene TRBJ2-5; TRBD1 aligns across 7 bases. CDR3 in DNA: TGTGCCAGCAGCGCGCTCGGGACAGCACAAGAGACCCAGTACTTC. It yields the protein CASSALGTAQETQYF.